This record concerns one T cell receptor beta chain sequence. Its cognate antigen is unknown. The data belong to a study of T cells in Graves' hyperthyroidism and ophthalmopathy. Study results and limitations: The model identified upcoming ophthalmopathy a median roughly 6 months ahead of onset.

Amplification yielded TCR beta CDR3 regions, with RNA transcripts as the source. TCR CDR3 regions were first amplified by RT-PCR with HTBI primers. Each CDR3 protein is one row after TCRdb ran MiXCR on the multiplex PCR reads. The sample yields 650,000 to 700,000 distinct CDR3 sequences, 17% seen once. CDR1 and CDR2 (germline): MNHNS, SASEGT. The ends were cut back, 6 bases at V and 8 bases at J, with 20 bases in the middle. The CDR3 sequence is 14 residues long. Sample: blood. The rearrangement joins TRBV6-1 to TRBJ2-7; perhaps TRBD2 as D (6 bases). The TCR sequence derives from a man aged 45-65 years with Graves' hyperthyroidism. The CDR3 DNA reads TGTGCCAGCAGCTCTGGGTCTGCGGGGAGTAAGCAGTACTTC. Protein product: CASSSGSAGSKQYF.